This record looks at one TCR beta chain sequence and its context. It may be a read error: a sequence one base away is much more abundant. With 0 bases removed from V and 4 bases from J, the gap between germline ends came to 10 bases. The CDR3 has 15 amino acids. CDR1 and CDR2 (germline): MNHNY, SVGAGI (reference sequence). These data originate in a study of tumor-infiltrating lymphocytes in primary liver carcinoma. Study-level information: Regardless of tissue type, samples showed similar yields of roughly 3.5 to 7.5 million productive TCRbeta reads.

Germline DNA was extracted too, while blood RNA derived from unsorted whole blood. Around 4.1 milliliters of peripheral blood were collected before surgery. The researchers produced TCR beta cDNA from approximately 550 ng total RNA with a constant-region primer. Three rounds of nested multiplex PCR with slightly modified ARM-PCR produced TCR beta libraries. Running around 9 cycles apiece, the first two PCR rounds relied on TRBV1-TRBV30 forward primers together with a C-beta reverse primer. TCRdb re-called the multiplex PCR reads with MiXCR, one entry per CDR3 protein. Of 150,000 to 200,000 distinct CDR3 sequences listed, almost 65% are singletons.

The V and J genes are TRBV6-6 and TRBJ1-3, with D unresolved. The sequence came from a woman aged 55-70 years with primary liver carcinoma and hepatitis B virus infection. What was sequenced was peripheral blood. Here the CDR3 DNA reads TGTGCCAGCAGTTACTCGTCCAAGGAAGGAAACACCATATATTTT. Residues: CASSYSSKEGNTIYF.